The sequence of this T cell receptor (beta chain) was determined in a study of spatial heterogeneity in lung cancer. TCRdb processed the 5' RACE reads anew with MiXCR; each CDR3 protein has one entry. The sample lists 70,000 to 90,000 distinct CDR3 sequences, 13% occurring once. Time point meaning: sample taken at primary tumor resection. Without sorting, whole RNA was sequenced from tumor, nontumor lung or frozen PBMC. Trimming cost V 5 bases and J 1 base, with 9 bases left between them. The CDR3 is 14 amino acids. Germline values: CDR1 KGHDR, CDR2 SFDVKD. The specimen was PBMCs, collected at surgery. The clonotype comes from a male donor with early-stage non-small cell lung cancer. This chain connects TRBV24-1 to TRBJ2-3; D is undetermined. As DNA, the CDR3 is TGTGCCACCAGTGCGCTTGGCGGCACAGATACGCAGTATTTT. Residues: CATSALGGTDTQYF.